This TCR beta chain came from a study of shared clonotypes between healthy human individuals. This CDR3 has 14 amino acids. Germline values: CDR1 SGHAT, CDR2 FQNNGV. Some clones are missing from TCRdb's copy, which holds only in-frame ones; the method was immunoSEQ multiplex PCR. The sample lists some 1,100,000 clones, about four fifths occurring once. Remarks on this clone: An end of the junction does not agree with germline; a read error may underlie this.

Sequencing used memory CD4+ T cells from PBMCs. Regarding subset: CD45RA-negative fraction. This sequence joins TRBV11-2 and TRBJ1-2, with a tentative D call TRBD1 (5 bases). This TCR derives from a man aged 18 to 30 in good health. Some clones in this sample may be carry-over from other donors' samples. In DNA form, the CDR3 reads TGCGCCAGCAGCCAAGATCACCCAGGGACCGGCTACACCTTC. This gives the protein CASSQDHPGTGYTF. The full variable domain, with the rest looked up from reference TRBV11-2 and TRBJ1-2, is EAGVAQSPRYKIIEKRQSVAFWCNPISGHATLYWYQQILGQGPKLLIQFQNNGVVDDSQLPKDRFSAERLKGVDSTLKIQPAKLEDSAVYLCASSQDHPGTGYTFGSGTRLTVV.